One T cell receptor (beta chain) is described in this entry. What it recognizes is unknown. A mixed TRB-A/B primer pool amplified rearranged TRB by multiplex touch-down PCR. In TCRdb, the multiplex PCR reads were re-called with MiXCR into one record per CDR3 protein. The data contain about 11,000 distinct CDR3 sequences, about 33% of them singletons. Germline V CDR1 and CDR2: SGHRS, YFSETQ. The length of the CDR3 is 14 residues. The V gene lost 0 bases and the J gene lost 2 bases, with 7 bases spanning the gap. This sample is part of a study of T cell repertoires in aging, cancer and after chemotherapy. Findings and limits, study-wide: Immunological memory after chemotherapy cannot be judged from the repertoire data.

TCR beta rearrangements were amplified from peripheral blood genomic DNA. The TCR originated in a human donor in good health. The donor label of this sample is uncertain. This chain uses TRBV5-1 with TRBJ2-3; no clear D gene. Specimen: blood. In DNA, the CDR3 is TGCGCCAGCAGCTTGGGTCATAACACAGATACGCAGTATTTT. It translates to CASSLGHNTDTQYF.